The subject of this entry is one TCR beta chain. Treatment reported: oral pan-JAK inhibitor, 5-10 mg twice daily. The CDR3 totals 14 residues. Germline CDR1 MNHEY, CDR2 SMNVEV (reference sequence). Between the trimmed V and J ends, which lost 2 bases and 1 base, there was a span of 8 bases. Once RNA had been extracted, it was reverse transcribed into cDNA to act as the sequencing template. Some clones are missing from TCRdb's copy, which holds only in-frame ones; the method was immunoSEQ multiplex PCR. The profile shows around 120,000 clones, 50% to 75% of them singletons. This record belongs to a study of CD8+ T cells in alopecia areata.

The sequencing here drew on CD8+ T cells sorted from blood, taken at week 4, from a patient treated with tofacitinib. The source of this sequence is a human donor with alopecia areata. V usage is TRBV27 and J usage is TRBJ1-1; D ambiguous. The CDR3 spells CASSLDGRNTEAFF. CDR3 sequence (DNA): TGTGCCAGCAGTTTAGATGGGAGGAACACTGAAGCTTTCTTT.